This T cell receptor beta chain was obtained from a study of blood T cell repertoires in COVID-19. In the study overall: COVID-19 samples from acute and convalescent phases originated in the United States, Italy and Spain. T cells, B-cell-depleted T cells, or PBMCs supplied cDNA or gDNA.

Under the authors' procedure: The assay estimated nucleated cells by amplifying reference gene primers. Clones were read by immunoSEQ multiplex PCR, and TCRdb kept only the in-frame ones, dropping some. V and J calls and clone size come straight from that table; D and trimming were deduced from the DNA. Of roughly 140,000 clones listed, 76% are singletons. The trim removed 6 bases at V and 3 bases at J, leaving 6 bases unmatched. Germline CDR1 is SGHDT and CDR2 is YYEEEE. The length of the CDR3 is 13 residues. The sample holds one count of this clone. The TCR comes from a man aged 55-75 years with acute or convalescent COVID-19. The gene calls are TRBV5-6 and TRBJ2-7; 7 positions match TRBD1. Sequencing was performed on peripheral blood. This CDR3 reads CASNPTGLYEQYF. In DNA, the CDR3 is TGTGCCAGCAACCCGACAGGGCTCTACGAGCAGTACTTC. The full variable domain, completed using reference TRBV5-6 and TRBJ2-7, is DAGVTQSPTHLIKTRGQQVTLRCSPKSGHDTVSWYQQALGQGPQFIFQYYEEEERQRGNFPDRFSGHQFPNYSSELNVNALLLGDSALYLCASNPTGLYEQYFGPGTRLTVT.